Many counts were recorded for the clone carrying this T cell receptor beta chain. The antigen is not known. The read ends 3 residues shy of where the CDR3 ends; the end is completed using the germline J gene. Trimming stripped 5 bases from V and 1 base from J, with 9 bases between. Germline CDR1 and CDR2: SNHLY and FYNNEI. The CDR3 extends over 14 amino acids. The table came from immunoSEQ multiplex PCR; TCRdb's copy has only in-frame clones and leaves some out. Altogether about 37,000 clones were found in the sample, and no singletons occur. The data originate from a study of T cell clonality in common variable immunodeficiency. Study-level findings and limits: CVID subjects showed higher TCRbeta clonality than healthy controls. Links between repertoire features and CVID complications were heterogeneity-limited.

The clonotype was recovered from a person between 18 and 69 years old in good health. The chain recombines TRBV2 with TRBJ2-1; D tentatively fits TRBD1 or TRBD2 (5 bases each). The sample was peripheral blood mononuclear cells. The sequenced part of the CDR3 DNA is TGTGCCAGCAGTCGTGAGGGGTCCTACAATGAG. As protein: CASSREGSYNE. The CDR3 in its entirety is CASSREGSYNEQFF.